This passage covers 4 T cell receptor beta chains from one sample sequenced in a study of immune cell composition in non-small cell lung cancer. Libraries were prepared by immunoSEQ multiplex PCR; TCRdb keeps only in-frame clonotypes and omits some of them. The table shows fewer than 15,000 clones, with around 63% occurring only once. Sequenced sample: lung tumor tissue. The receptors were sampled from a human donor with non-small cell lung cancer.

The chain combines TRBV5-5 with TRBJ1-5, with a possible D match to TRBD1 (5 bases). Germline lookup yields CDR1 SGHKS and CDR2 YYEKEE (reference sequence). This CDR3 comprises 14 residues. V lost 2 bases and J 5 bases, leaving 11 bases between the germline ends. The CDR3 here is CASSFRDLDQPQHF. The CDR3 DNA reads as TGTGCCAGCAGCTTCCGGGACTTGGATCAGCCCCAGCATTTT.

V gene TRBV11-2 combines with J gene TRBJ1-2; D not resolved. In germline, CDR1 is SGHAT, CDR2 FQNNGV. CDR3 length: 12 amino acids. The V end lost 3 bases, the J end lost 2 bases, and 4 bases lay between the germline ends. The CDR3 here is CASSFENYGYTF. The CDR3 region has the DNA TGTGCCAGCAGCTTCGAGAACTATGGCTACACCTTC.

The genes are TRBV9 and TRBJ2-3; 11 positions agree with TRBD2. The J segment lost 6 bases and the V segment lost 4 bases, leaving 10 bases of the junction unmatched. The CDR3 contains 16 residues. Germline V gene lookup returns CDR1 SGDLS and CDR2 YYNGEE. The DNA for the CDR3 is TGTGCCAGCAGCCCTAGAGGTAGCGGGGGGGCCGATACGCAGTATTTT. This translates into CASSPRGSGGADTQYF.

This clone was recorded once. The junction shows a germline mismatch at one end, possibly a read error. The rearrangement links TRBV7-7 to TRBJ2-3; the match to TRBD2 covers 9 bases. Germline V CDR1 and CDR2: SSHAT, FNYEAQ (reference sequence). CDR3 length equals 16 residues. This chain's CDR3 is CASSLSASGARDTQYF. CDR3 nucleotide sequence: TGTGCTAGCAGCTTATCGGCTAGCGGGGCCCGGGATACGCAGTATTTT.